Shown below are 27 T cell receptor beta chains from a single sample sequenced in a study of blood T cells in healthy people across ages. Primed by a sample-barcoded 5' primer and a J-beta primer mix, a second PCR proceeded for about 6 to 12 cycles. TCRdb passed the 5' RACE reads through MiXCR, listing each CDR3 protein once. The table lists some 800,000 distinct CDR3 sequences, approximately 25% of them singletons. The sample was also reused in another study, on T cells of mothers and their children.

The sequenced sample consisted of blood. The receptors derive from a boy younger than 18 in good health.

This clonotype was seen a few times. The chain couples TRBV10-3 to TRBJ2-5, with 7 bases that match TRBD2. V dropped 10 bases and J dropped 5; count of bases not matched to a gene: 7. Per germline, CDR1 ENHRY and CDR2 SYGVKD. The length of the CDR3 is 12 residues. CDR3 sequence (DNA): TGTGCCACCTCGGCGGGAGAGGAGACCCAGTACTTC. It codes for CATSAGEETQYF.

This clonotype was observed a few times. The V and J genes are TRBV5-1 and TRBJ2-3, with D perhaps matching TRBD1 or TRBD2 (5 bases each). V lost 0 bases, J lost 6 bases, and 17 bases lay in between. Germline CDR1 and CDR2: SGHRS and YFSETQ. The CDR3 is made up of 16 amino acids. The CDR3 DNA reads TGCGCCAGCAGCTTGGCCAAGCCATTCGAGGGGGATACGCAGTATTTT. Residues: CASSLAKPFEGDTQYF.

This clonotype was recorded a few times. V is TRBV9 and J is TRBJ1-2; D possibly corresponds to TRBD1 (6 bases). The CDR3 extends over 14 amino acids. CDR1 is SGDLS and CDR2 is YYNGEE in the germline V gene. Trimming stripped 3 bases from V and 6 bases from J, with 15 bases between. Written as DNA, the CDR3 is TGTGCCAGCAGCGACCGACAGGCCTTAGATGGCTACACCTTC. It yields the protein CASSDRQALDGYTF.

This chain joins TRBV11-2 and TRBJ2-1, with 12 bases lining up with TRBD2. V lost 6 bases to trimming and J lost 6 bases; unmatched junction nucleotides: 6. Germline CDR1 is SGHAT and CDR2 is FQNNGV. CDR3 size: 15 residues. For the CDR3, the DNA is TGTGCCAGCAGTTTTACTAGCGGGGGGCTCAATGAGCAGTTCTTC. This sequence encodes CASSFTSGGLNEQFF. Looking up the rest from reference TRBV11-2 and TRBJ2-1 gives the full variable domain: EAGVAQSPRYKIIEKRQSVAFWCNPISGHATLYWYQQILGQGPKLLIQFQNNGVVDDSQLPKDRFSAERLKGVDSTLKIQPAKLEDSAVYLCASSFTSGGLNEQFFGPGTRLTVL.

The chain combines TRBV3-1 with TRBJ2-7, with D possibly being TRBD1 or TRBD2 (6 bases each). Germline CDR1 is LGHDT and CDR2 is YNNKEL (reference sequence). The CDR3 consists of 15 residues. V lost 2 bases, J lost 2 bases, and 13 bases lay in between. Written as DNA, the CDR3 is TGTGCCAGCAGCCAAACCGCCGGGGGCACCTACGAGCAGTACTTC. This sequence encodes CASSQTAGGTYEQYF.

This clonotype was counted a few times. The chain uses TRBV20-1 and TRBJ2-2; TRBD2 matches 9 bases. V was pared by 1 base and J by 1 base, with 10 bases of the junction left unmatched. Germline V gene data show CDR1 as DFQATT and CDR2 as SNEGSKA (reference sequence). CDR3 length: 18 residues. CDR3 region: CSARGVAGVNWNTGELFF. In nucleotides, the CDR3 is TGCAGTGCTAGAGGAGTAGCGGGAGTCAACTGGAACACCGGGGAGCTGTTTTTT.

J is TRBJ2-1 and V is TRBV5-1; 7 bases are shared with TRBD1. V lost 3 bases to trimming and J lost 7 bases; unmatched junction nucleotides: 10. CDR1 and CDR2 from the germline V gene are SGHRS and YFSETQ. The CDR3 is 15 residues long. The CDR3 nucleotides are TGCGCCAGCAGCTCCTATTCTACAGGGGAAAATGAGCAGTTCTTC. Residues: CASSSYSTGENEQFF.

The chain recombines TRBV7-2 with TRBJ2-2; TRBD2 agrees at 7 bases. Germline CDR1 SGHTA, CDR2 FQGNSA. J was trimmed by 6 bases and V by 4 bases; bases with no gene match: 2. The CDR3 totals 13 residues. The CDR3 spells CASSYGLAGELFF. CDR3 nucleotides: TGTGCCAGCAGCTACGGACTAGCCGGGGAGCTGTTTTTT.

This clonotype occurred a few times. The V gene is TRBV20-1, the J gene TRBJ1-2; the D is unclear. Per germline, CDR1 DFQATT and CDR2 SNEGSKA (reference sequence). V was cut by 1 base and J by 4 bases, with 7 bases left in between. This CDR3 contains 12 residues. In DNA, the CDR3 is TGCAGTGCTAGAGGAGTGAGCTATGGCTACACCTTC. This translates into CSARGVSYGYTF.

This clonotype occurred a few times. The chain carries TRBV12-3 or TRBV12-4 and TRBJ1-2, with D maybe TRBD1 (5 bases). V gave up 0 bases and J gave up 4 bases, with 15 bases separating them. The CDR3 sequence is 16 residues long. The CDR3 protein is CASSLANEGPLYGYTF. CDR3 bases: TGTGCCAGCAGTTTAGCGAACGAGGGGCCCCTCTATGGCTACACCTTC.

The sample holds a few counts of this clonotype. This chain joins TRBV12-3 or TRBV12-4 and TRBJ2-2; D remains unclear. V was trimmed by 8 bases and J by 6 bases, leaving 1 base between them. CDR3 length: 9 residues. The CDR3 here is CASPGELFF. In DNA form, the CDR3 reads TGTGCCAGCCCCGGGGAGCTGTTTTTT.

A few counts support this clonotype. This chain connects TRBV4-3 to TRBJ2-7; 7 positions agree with TRBD2. The V and J ends lost 1 base and 1 base, in that order; junction bases with no gene match: 13. Germline CDR1 LGHNA, CDR2 YSLEER. The CDR3 is 18 residues long. CDR3 DNA: TGCGCCAGCAGCCAAGGTGGGGCTAGCGGCACTTTATCCTACGAGCAGTACTTC. It yields the protein CASSQGGASGTLSYEQYF.

This clonotype was picked up a small number of times. The rearrangement joins TRBV5-4 to TRBJ2-3; 10 nucleotides line up with TRBD2. The CDR3 is 16 amino acids. Germline-derived CDR1 and CDR2 are SGHNT and YYREEE (reference sequence). The trim removed 5 bases at V and 5 bases at J, leaving 11 bases unmatched. The CDR3 loop is CASRPAPSGGGDTQYF. The CDR3 DNA follows: TGTGCCAGCAGGCCAGCTCCTAGCGGGGGAGGAGATACGCAGTATTTT. The full variable domain, completed using reference TRBV5-4 and TRBJ2-3, is ETGVTQSPTHLIKTRGQQVTLRCSSQSGHNTVSWYQQALGQGPQFIFQYYREEENGRGNFPPRFSGLQFPNYSSELNVNALELDDSALYLCASRPAPSGGGDTQYFGPGTRLTVL.

This clonotype was found a few times. The rearrangement joins TRBV20-1 to TRBJ2-1; D possibly corresponds to TRBD2 (6 bases). In germline, CDR1 is DFQATT, CDR2 SNEGSKA (reference sequence). This CDR3 is 14 amino acids long. V shed 2 bases and J shed 4 bases, with 12 bases lying between them. CDR3 protein: CSARRGVGYNEQFF. CDR3 in DNA: TGCAGTGCTAGACGCGGGGTCGGATACAATGAGCAGTTCTTC.

V and J are TRBV2 and TRBJ2-5; TRBD1 might be the D (5 bases). The end of the DNA fits TRBJ2-7 better, so the J call may be wrong. CDR1 is SNHLY, CDR2 FYNNEI, per germline. This CDR3 is 13 amino acids long. CDR3 sequence reads: CARATEPSYEQYF. In DNA, the CDR3 is TGTGCCAGAGCGACAGAGCCTTCCTACGAGCAGTACTTC.

The chain carries TRBV6-5 and TRBJ1-1; D uncertain. Per the germline V gene, CDR1 is MNHEY and CDR2 is SVGAGI. CDR3 length: 14 residues. CDR3 amino acids: CVISYSSSWTEAFF. CDR3 nucleotide sequence: TGTGTCATCAGTTACTCGTCGAGCTGGACTGAAGCTTTCTTT.

The J gene is TRBJ2-1, the V gene TRBV29-1, with D unclear. The J call may be mistaken, given a closer DNA end match to TRBJ2-7. This CDR3 is built from 15 residues. Germline V lookup: CDR1 SQVTM, CDR2 ANQGSEA. The CDR3 spells CSVEDPKGLSYEQYF. Written as DNA, the CDR3 is TGCAGCGTTGAAGATCCAAAAGGTTTGTCCTACGAGCAGTACTTC.

This chain links TRBV7-3 with TRBJ2-1; 8 bases line up with TRBD2. Germline V gene sequence: CDR1 SGHTA, CDR2 FQGTGA. The junction had 6 bases not matched to a gene; V was cut back by 5 bases and J by 0 bases. CDR3 length: 16 residues. The CDR3 reads CASSPGRGGSYNEQFF. The CDR3 DNA reads as TGTGCCAGCAGCCCCGGGAGGGGAGGCTCCTACAATGAGCAGTTCTTC.

The chain carries TRBV7-3 and TRBJ2-1, with TRBD2 matching over 8 bases. V lost 0 bases, J lost 9 bases, and 4 bases stayed unmatched. Per the germline V gene, CDR1 is SGHTA and CDR2 is FQGTGA. The CDR3 is made up of 14 amino acids. As DNA, the CDR3 is TGTGCCAGCAGCTTAACTAGCGGGACGTCTGAGCAGTTCTTC. Translated, it gives CASSLTSGTSEQFF.

The chain uses TRBV6-5 and TRBJ1-1; 10 bases are a match to TRBD1. Germline CDR1 is MNHEY and CDR2 is SVGAGI. The CDR3 has 14 residues. J was trimmed by 4 bases and V by 6 bases; bases with no gene match: 5. The CDR3 is CASRWTGGGTEAFF. In DNA, the CDR3 is TGTGCCAGCAGATGGACAGGGGGGGGCACTGAAGCTTTCTTT.

V is TRBV20-1 and J is TRBJ2-7, with D perhaps given as TRBD1 or TRBD2 (5 bases each). V was shortened by 0 bases and J by 4 bases, with 13 bases between the two germline ends. CDR1 and CDR2 (germline): DFQATT, SNEGSKA (reference sequence). The CDR3 has 14 residues. The DNA of the CDR3 is TGCAGTGCTAGAGATCTTGGGACGCGATACGAGCAGTACTTC. It codes for CSARDLGTRYEQYF.

This chain uses TRBV2 with TRBJ2-3; no firm D call. Trimming took 3 bases from V and 4 from J, leaving 17 bases between them. CDR1 is SNHLY, CDR2 FYNNEI, per germline. This CDR3 comprises 16 residues. This CDR3 is CASSDDEVVSADTQYF. The CDR3 region has the DNA TGTGCCAGCAGTGACGACGAGGTAGTAAGCGCAGATACGCAGTATTTT.

This clonotype showed up just a few times. The V gene is TRBV29-1, the J gene TRBJ2-1, with TRBD2 identical over 12 bases. Germline CDR1 SQVTM, CDR2 ANQGSEA. The CDR3 is 17 amino acids. V gave up 4 bases and J gave up 3 bases; unmatched junction bases: 10. CDR3 sequence (DNA): TGCAGCGTTGGGGGTCTAGCGGGAGGGAATCTCTACAATGAGCAGTTCTTC. Protein product: CSVGGLAGGNLYNEQFF.

This clonotype showed up just a few times. This chain links TRBV7-2 with TRBJ2-5; 10 nucleotides line up with TRBD1. Germline values: CDR1 SGHTA, CDR2 FQGNSA. V was pared by 1 base and J by 4 bases, with 6 bases of the junction left unmatched. The CDR3 spans 16 residues. The CDR3 sequence is CASSLVGQGIGETQYF. DNA of the CDR3: TGTGCCAGCAGCTTAGTGGGACAGGGGATTGGAGAGACCCAGTACTTC.

This clonotype was picked up a small number of times. This rearrangement joins TRBV12-3 or TRBV12-4 to TRBJ2-5; TRBD1 is a possible D gene (6 bases). Trimming left V 5 bases short and J 9 bases short, with 16 bases between. CDR3 size: 13 residues. The CDR3 is CASSLRTVIPQYF. CDR3 DNA: TGTGCCAGCAGTCTAAGGACAGTCATTCCCCAGTACTTC.

This chain uses TRBV28 with TRBJ2-5; D may correspond to TRBD1 or TRBD2 (5 bases each). Germline CDR1 is MDHEN and CDR2 is SYDVKM. V was shortened by 7 bases and J by 4 bases, with 22 bases between the two germline ends. The CDR3 totals 16 residues. Written as DNA, the CDR3 is TGTGCCAGCACCGAGGGGATTCGCGAGGATAGAGAGACCCAGTACTTC. Protein product: CASTEGIREDRETQYF. The full variable domain, with the rest looked up from reference TRBV28 and TRBJ2-5, is DVKVTQSSRYLVKRTGEKVFLECVQDMDHENMFWYRQDPGLGLRLIYFSYDVKMKEKGDIPEGYSVSREKKERFSLILESASTNQTSMYLCASTEGIREDRETQYFGPGTRLLVL.

This CDR3 reads CASSYSSGGGYNEQFF. CDR3 DNA sequence: TGTGCCAGCAGTTATAGTAGCGGGGGGGGTTACAATGAGCAGTTCTTC. V and J are TRBV28 and TRBJ2-1; 11 bases agree with TRBD2. The CDR3 runs 16 residues. The germline gives CDR1 MDHEN, CDR2 SYDVKM. V shed 4 bases, J shed 4 bases, and the junction held 6 bases outside the gene matches.